This T cell receptor beta chain comes out of a study of blood T cells in healthy people across ages. General observations from the study: Diversity of TCR beta correlated strongly with naive T cell percentage. It was not possible, with unsorted PBMCs, to conclusively compare naive and antigen-experienced cells. Calculation of diversity from one million T cells yielded estimates considered to be underestimates.

In the case of this clonotype: Its matching antigen is unknown.

It was with a sample-barcoded 5' primer and a J-beta primer mix that a second PCR of about 6 to 11 cycles was run. TCRdb passed the 5' RACE reads through MiXCR, listing each CDR3 protein once. In the table there are over 1.5 million distinct CDR3 sequences, about 49% of which are singletons. Donor samples were obtained from healthy Caucasian individuals from Russia, aged about 6 to 95. Looked up from germline, CDR1 is DFQATT and CDR2 is SNEGSKA (reference sequence). The V gene end was trimmed by 5 bases and the J gene end by 2 bases; junction bases not matched to a gene: 7. The CDR3 has 14 residues. The sequenced material came from blood. The V call is TRBV20-1, the J call TRBJ2-3; 7 bases line up with TRBD2. This clonotype was obtained from a woman in her forties in good health. The CDR3 loop reads CSAPTSGATDTQYF. As DNA, the CDR3 is TGCAGTGCTCCGACAAGCGGGGCCACAGATACGCAGTATTTT.